One sample yielded the 5 T cell receptor beta chains listed below, sequenced in a study of cytomegalovirus exposure and HLA in healthy donors. Primers included in the PCR were 60 Vbeta and 13 Jbeta primers. TCRdb's copy holds only in-frame clones and misses some; the assay was immunoSEQ multiplex PCR. Altogether fewer than 200,000 clones are present, 60% to 80% being singletons, with the ten largest covering about 0.93%. The sample was PBMCs. All receptors come from a woman between 50 and 59 years old in good health and CMV-seropositive.

The chain joins TRBV27 to TRBJ1-5; the match to TRBD1 covers 7 bases. The CDR3 covers 15 residues. Looked up from germline, CDR1 is MNHEY and CDR2 is SMNVEV (reference sequence). Trimming cost V 1 base and J 2 bases; bases outside gene matches: 2. The CDR3 DNA is TGTGCCAGCAGTTTATATCAGGGGGGCAATCAGCCCCAGCATTTT. Its protein product is CASSLYQGGNQPQHF.

For this clone: The sample holds other DNA sequences that translate to the same CDR3. V gene TRBV28 combines with J gene TRBJ1-1; 10 bases are a match to TRBD1. Germline lookup yields CDR1 MDHEN and CDR2 SYDVKM. The CDR3 loop spans 15 amino acids. Trimming took 6 bases from V and 3 from J; bases not matched to a gene: 7. CDR3 nucleotide sequence: TGTGCCAGCAGGGTTCCCGGGACAGGGGACACTGAAGCTTTCTTT. This encodes CASRVPGTGDTEAFF. The full variable domain, in which reference TRBV28 and TRBJ1-1 provide the parts outside the CDR3, is DVKVTQSSRYLVKRTGEKVFLECVQDMDHENMFWYRQDPGLGLRLIYFSYDVKMKEKGDIPEGYSVSREKKERFSLILESASTNQTSMYLCASRVPGTGDTEAFFGQGTRLTVV.

The CDR3 loop reads CASSYQGSYNEQFF. CDR3 in DNA: TGTGCCAGCAGTTACCAGGGCTCCTACAATGAGCAGTTCTTC. This sequence joins TRBV6-5 and TRBJ2-1, with D perhaps matching TRBD1 (5 bases). V lost 2 bases and J 0 bases, leaving 5 bases between the germline ends. Germline V lookup: CDR1 MNHEY, CDR2 SVGAGI. The CDR3 totals 14 residues.

This chain connects TRBV2 to TRBJ2-2, with TRBD1 matching 9 bases. Germline assignment: CDR1 SNHLY and CDR2 FYNNEI. V was clipped by 6 bases and J by 5 bases; unmatched bases: 4. The CDR3 runs to 14 residues. CDR3 in DNA: TGTGCCAGCAGATCCGGGACAGGGACCGGGGAGCTGTTTTTT. This sequence encodes CASRSGTGTGELFF.

This chain uses TRBV5-4 with TRBJ1-1; 11 nucleotides line up with TRBD1. J was trimmed by 3 bases and V by 7 bases; bases with no gene match: 17. The CDR3 consists of 18 residues. From germline, CDR1 is SGHNT and CDR2 YYREEE (reference sequence). CDR3 bases: TGTGCCAGCGAACCACAGCCCCTAGGACAGGGGGCGGACACTGAAGCTTTCTTT. Protein sequence: CASEPQPLGQGADTEAFF.